This T cell receptor (beta chain) was captured by sequencing in a study of cytomegalovirus exposure and HLA in healthy donors. The germline V and J ends were trimmed by 6 bases and 0 bases, with 24 bases remaining between them. The CDR3 spans 19 residues. The germline gives CDR1 SNHLY, CDR2 FYNNEI. For this clone: The antigen is undetermined.

Study results and limitations: With further analysis later on, most CMV-associated TCR beta chains appeared HLA-restricted. With high specificity and sensitivity, the classifier reportedly diagnosed cytomegalovirus status.

Primers for the PCR totalled 60 Vbeta and 13 Jbeta. The authors' processing: Unique TCR beta chains totaled roughly 79 million in a later count, with around 11 million of them shared. TCRdb keeps only in-frame clones here, not all; method: immunoSEQ multiplex PCR. The DNA was the basis for D and trimming; V, J and clone size are from that table. The sample records roughly 100,000 clones, 12% to 15% being singletons. Material for sequencing was PBMCs. The source is a female donor in good health and CMV-seronegative. The chain is built from TRBV2 and TRBJ1-5; D may be TRBD1 (6 bases). The CDR3: CASSSSGGPESYSNQPQHF. In nucleotides, the CDR3 is TGTGCCAGCAGCTCCTCGGGGGGGCCCGAATCTTATAGCAATCAGCCCCAGCATTTT.